The 16 T cell receptor beta chains given below trace back to one sample, sequenced in a study of cytomegalovirus exposure and HLA in healthy donors. PCR used 60 Vbeta primers and 13 Jbeta primers. Generated by immunoSEQ multiplex PCR, the TCRdb table keeps only in-frame clones and is missing some. There are 150,000 to 200,000 clones in the sample; around 77% occur only once, and approximately 1.8% lies in the top ten. Input material: PBMCs. The receptors were gathered from a woman aged 25 to 39 in good health and CMV-seronegative.

The rearrangement joins TRBV19 to TRBJ1-2; D perhaps matches TRBD1 (5 bases). V lost 3 bases, J lost 6 bases, and 20 bases lay in between. CDR3 length: 16 residues. Germline V CDR1 and CDR2: LNHDA, SQIVND (reference sequence). CDR3 in amino acids: CASSISGLRTRNGYTF. For the CDR3, the DNA is TGTGCCAGTAGTATTTCGGGACTAAGGACCCGGAATGGCTACACCTTC. Supplemented by reference TRBV19 and TRBJ1-2, the full variable domain reads DGGITQSPKYLFRKEGQNVTLSCEQNLNHDAMYWYRQDPGQGLRLIYYSQIVNDFQKGDIAEGYSVSREKKESFPLTVTSAQKNPTAFYLCASSISGLRTRNGYTFGSGTRLTVV.

This clone occurred a few times. The V and J genes are TRBV6-5 and TRBJ1-2; 7 bases align to TRBD1. The CDR3 extends over 14 amino acids. J was trimmed by 0 bases and V by 6 bases; bases with no gene match: 4. Germline V gene data show CDR1 as MNHEY and CDR2 as SVGAGI. The CDR3 sequence is CASRGDSPNYGYTF. In nucleotides, the CDR3 is TGTGCCAGCAGAGGGGACAGCCCTAACTATGGCTACACCTTC.

The rearrangement links TRBV6-5 to TRBJ2-5; TRBD2 aligns across 8 bases. This CDR3 region has 12 residues. The junction had 3 bases not matched to a gene; V was cut back by 7 bases and J by 5 bases. CDR1 and CDR2 (germline): MNHEY, SVGAGI. The CDR3 loop reads CASTREGETQYF. Written as DNA, the CDR3 is TGTGCCAGCACCCGGGAGGGGGAGACCCAGTACTTC.

The CDR3 coding sequence is TGTGCCAGTAGTATACCCTCCAGGGGGGCTAATACGCAGTATTTT. Its translation: CASSIPSRGANTQYF. V gene TRBV19 combines with J gene TRBJ2-3, with D possibly being TRBD1 (7 bases). CDR3 size: 15 residues. The germline gives CDR1 LNHDA, CDR2 SQIVND (reference sequence). V was clipped by 2 bases and J by 7 bases, with 16 bases between them.

The DNA of the CDR3 is TGTGCCTGGGGAGCAGGGGGAGGTAGTAGGGGCTACACCTTC. Protein: CAWGAGGGSRGYTF. V gene TRBV30 combines with J gene TRBJ1-2; TRBD1 aligns across 7 bases. The CDR3 covers 14 residues. Germline V lookup: CDR1 GTSNPN, CDR2 SVGIG (reference sequence). The V segment lost 5 bases and the J segment 8 bases; nucleotides outside the gene matches: 14.

V usage is TRBV5-4 and J usage is TRBJ2-5; D is possibly TRBD1 (5 bases). The germline V and J ends were trimmed by 0 bases and 1 base, with 7 bases remaining between them. There are 14 residues in the CDR3. The germline CDR1 and CDR2 sequences are SGHNT and YYREEE (reference sequence). CDR3 residues: CASSLGQTQETQYF. In DNA, the CDR3 is TGTGCCAGCAGCTTGGGACAGACCCAAGAGACCCAGTACTTC.

J is TRBJ2-2 and V is TRBV18; 9 bases are shared with TRBD1. Germline V gene lookup returns CDR1 KGHSH and CDR2 LQKENI. Trimming at V came to 5 bases and at J to 1 base, leaving 5 bases not matched to a gene. This CDR3 spans 16 amino acids. The CDR3 sequence: CASSIRGQGNTGELFF. DNA of the CDR3: TGTGCCAGCTCAATCCGGGGACAGGGGAACACCGGGGAGCTGTTTTTT.

This clone was observed a few times. The chain has TRBV28 and TRBJ2-6; D may be TRBD2 (6 bases). V was pared by 1 base and J by 0 bases, with 13 bases between. The CDR3 is 18 residues long. Looked up from germline, CDR1 is MDHEN and CDR2 is SYDVKM. The CDR3 region is CASSLFGGSLSGANVLTF. The CDR3 DNA reads as TGTGCCAGCAGTTTATTTGGGGGGTCACTCTCTGGGGCCAACGTCCTGACTTTC.

At least ten counts were recorded for this clone. CDR3 loop: CASSPKLTTTGAGTEAFF. The CDR3 bases are TGTGCCAGCAGCCCCAAACTAACTACGACAGGGGCAGGGACTGAAGCTTTCTTT. This chain connects TRBV5-4 to TRBJ1-1, with TRBD1 matching over 8 bases. The CDR3 contains 18 residues. The germline gives CDR1 SGHNT, CDR2 YYREEE (reference sequence). With V trimmed by 4 bases and J by 5 bases, 19 bases remained unmatched. The variable domain in full, with the rest retrieved from reference TRBV5-4 and TRBJ1-1, is ETGVTQSPTHLIKTRGQQVTLRCSSQSGHNTVSWYQQALGQGPQFIFQYYREEENGRGNFPPRFSGLQFPNYSSELNVNALELDDSALYLCASSPKLTTTGAGTEAFFGQGTRLTVV.

The genes are TRBV12-5 and TRBJ1-6; 8 bases align to TRBD1. This CDR3 has 19 amino acids. Germline CDR1 reads LGHNT; CDR2 reads FRNRAP. Trimming took 2 bases from V and 5 from J; bases not matched to a gene: 14. The CDR3: CASGLWTGRNARNNSPLHF. The CDR3 coding sequence is TGTGCTAGTGGTTTGTGGACAGGGCGCAATGCAAGAAATAATTCACCCCTCCACTTT.

The chain combines TRBV6-6 with TRBJ1-1; D unclear. From germline, CDR1 is MNHNY and CDR2 SVGAGI (reference sequence). The CDR3 spans 14 residues. V was trimmed by 3 bases and J by 8 bases, leaving 16 bases between them. This CDR3 reads CASSYPGVPSEAFF. In DNA, the CDR3 is TGTGCCAGCAGTTATCCCGGGGTACCCTCGGAAGCTTTCTTT.

The chain is built from TRBV2 and TRBJ2-1, with D possibly TRBD1 on 6 matching bases. Germline lookup yields CDR1 SNHLY and CDR2 FYNNEI. Between the trimmed V and J ends, which lost 5 bases and 0 bases, there was a span of 14 bases. The CDR3 sequence is 16 residues long. The CDR3 DNA follows: TGTGCCAGCAGTCTACAGGGTCAGAGCTCCTACAATGAGCAGTTCTTC. This translates into CASSLQGQSSYNEQFF.

The chain carries TRBV7-9 and TRBJ2-3, with 7 bases that match TRBD2. This CDR3 has 15 residues. The germline CDR1 and CDR2 sequences are SEHNR and FQNEAQ (reference sequence). V lost 9 bases and J lost 2; bases outside the gene matches: 11. CDR3 in amino acids: CASSRDYSFTDTQYF. Here the CDR3 DNA reads TGTGCCAGTAGCCGGGACTACTCCTTCACAGATACGCAGTATTTT.

The rearrangement joins TRBV6-1 to TRBJ2-6, with no clear D. This CDR3 region has 13 residues. Germline CDR1 is MNHNS and CDR2 is SASEGT. V dropped 8 bases and J dropped 0 bases, with 5 bases sitting between them. DNA of the CDR3: TGTGCCAGCCGGGTCTCTGGGGCCAACGTCCTGACTTTC. This codes for CASRVSGANVLTF.

The chain is built from TRBV11-3 and TRBJ2-1, with D possibly TRBD2 on 5 matching bases. This CDR3 comprises 17 residues. Trimming shortened V by 0 bases and J by 2 bases, and 14 bases separated the two germline ends. Germline loops: CDR1 SGHNT, CDR2 YENEEA. DNA of the CDR3: TGTGCCAGCAGCTTAGATGTGGCGGGCGCCCCCTACAATGAGCAGTTCTTC. This sequence encodes CASSLDVAGAPYNEQFF.

V gene TRBV6-1 combines with J gene TRBJ1-2, with a tentative D call TRBD1 (5 bases). The V gene's germline CDR1 is MNHNS and CDR2 SASEGT. V was trimmed by 2 bases and J by 8 bases, leaving 12 bases between them. The CDR3 runs to 13 residues. As DNA, the CDR3 is TGTGCCAGCAGTGAAAGCTGGGGGGACGGCTACACCTTC. Encoded protein: CASSESWGDGYTF.